The 29 T cell receptor beta chains in this list originate from one sample, sequenced in a study of T-cell reconstitution after alpha-beta-depleted transplantation in children. Preparation of the TCRbeta library involved a method that used unique molecular identifiers. TCRdb fed the PCR reads into MiXCR, producing one record per CDR3 protein. The repertoire holds 540,000 or so distinct CDR3 sequences, with 20% to 25% as singletons. Sequencing was performed on PBMCs, mostly from graft donor cells, taken 360 days after TCRalphabeta/CD19-depleted stem cell transplant. These receptors originate from a boy less than two years old who had a stem cell transplant for acute myeloid leukemia, so the T cells may come from the graft donor.

This clonotype was observed at least ten times. The V gene is TRBV5-1, the J gene TRBJ2-7; D is unclear. Trimming removed 4 bases at V and 1 base at J, with 15 bases between. Germline assignment: CDR1 SGHRS and CDR2 YFSETQ. The CDR3 runs 15 residues. Here the CDR3 DNA reads TGCGCCAGCAGCCTCCCGGGCCGGCGGTCCTACGAGCAGTACTTC. It is translated as CASSLPGRRSYEQYF.

The chain is built from TRBV6-2 or TRBV6-3 and TRBJ2-3, with a weak D call TRBD2 (6 bases). The CDR3 is made up of 16 amino acids. Trimming shortened V by 2 bases and J by 2 bases, and 14 bases separated the two germline ends. The V gene's germline CDR1 is MNHEY and CDR2 SVGEGT. In DNA, the CDR3 is TGTGCCAGCAGTTACAAGGTAGCGGCGAACACAGATACGCAGTATTTT. Amino acid sequence: CASSYKVAANTDTQYF.

V is TRBV7-2 and J is TRBJ2-5; 7 bases match TRBD1. V was clipped by 5 bases and J by 3 bases; unmatched bases: 9. This CDR3 region has 15 residues. Germline CDR1 is SGHTA and CDR2 is FQGNSA. The CDR3 loop is CASSKAPGTEETQYF. For the CDR3, the DNA is TGTGCCAGCAGCAAAGCTCCCGGGACAGAAGAGACCCAGTACTTC. Supplemented by reference TRBV7-2 and TRBJ2-5, the full variable domain reads GAGVSQSPSNKVTEKGKDVELRCDPISGHTALYWYRQSLGQGLEFLIYFQGNSAPDKSGLPSDRFSAERTGGSVSTLTIQRTQQEDSAVYLCASSKAPGTEETQYFGPGTRLLVL.

Worth noting for this clonotype: It is likely a read error, because the conserved phenylalanine at the end of the CDR3 is missing. This sequence joins TRBV5-1 and TRBJ1-2; perhaps TRBD1 as D (5 bases). The germline CDR1 and CDR2 sequences are SGHRS and YFSETQ. V lost 0 bases and J 7 bases, leaving 7 bases between the germline ends. This CDR3 comprises 12 residues. CDR3 sequence: CASSLGTSGYTC. The DNA of the CDR3 is TGCGCCAGCAGCTTGGGGACATCTGGCTACACCTGC.

This clonotype was counted between two and nine times. The J gene is TRBJ1-2, the V gene TRBV7-9; D is undetermined. CDR1 is SEHNR, CDR2 FQNEAQ, per germline (reference sequence). Trimming took 5 bases from V and 3 from J, leaving 7 bases between them. CDR3 length: 12 amino acids. In DNA, the CDR3 is TGTGCCAGCAGCAGGACTGACTATGGCTACACCTTC. This gives the protein CASSRTDYGYTF.

Many counts were recorded for this clonotype. The chain couples TRBV19 to TRBJ2-7; tentative D call: TRBD1 (6 bases). The CDR3 runs 13 residues. V was clipped by 3 bases and J by 3 bases, with 9 bases between them. The germline CDR1 and CDR2 sequences are LNHDA and SQIVND (reference sequence). CDR3 sequence: CASSIGDNYEQYF. The CDR3 region has the DNA TGTGCCAGTAGTATTGGGGACAACTACGAGCAGTACTTC.

The table lists this clonotype with many counts. The chain joins TRBV5-1 to TRBJ2-7; a possible D gene is TRBD1 (5 bases). The CDR3 extends over 14 amino acids. The germline V gene has CDR1 SGHRS and CDR2 YFSETQ. Trimming stripped 4 bases from V and 0 bases from J, with 11 bases between. Here the CDR3 reads CASSADTTSYEQYV. DNA for the CDR3: TGCGCCAGCAGCGCGGACACGACCTCCTACGAGCAGTACGTC.

This clonotype was recorded a few times. CDR3 loop: CASSLALAGSYNEQFF. The CDR3 DNA sequence: TGTGCCAGCAGCTTAGCCCTAGCGGGTTCCTACAATGAGCAGTTCTTC. J is TRBJ2-1 and V is TRBV7-6, with 8 nucleotides matching TRBD2. The junction had 2 bases not matched to a gene; V was cut back by 0 bases and J by 1 base. There are 16 residues in the CDR3. Germline loops: CDR1 SGHVS, CDR2 FNYEAQ.

In its sample, this clonotype was seen many times. The J gene is TRBJ2-5, the V gene TRBV7-2; 10 nucleotides line up with TRBD2. V was clipped by 6 bases and J by 5 bases; unmatched bases: 12. The germline CDR1 and CDR2 sequences are SGHTA and FQGNSA. The CDR3 consists of 16 residues. CDR3 protein: CASRRTSGNSVETQYF. CDR3 DNA sequence: TGTGCCAGCAGGAGGACTAGCGGTAATTCGGTTGAGACCCAGTACTTC.

This clonotype has ten or more counts. V and J are TRBV12-3 or TRBV12-4 and TRBJ2-1; D gene uncertain. With 5 bases removed from V and 7 bases from J, the gap between germline ends came to 18 bases. CDR3 size: 15 residues. The CDR3 region has the DNA TGTGCCAGCAGTCCCGACTCGCTCCGGTGGAATGAGCAGTTCTTC. Translation gives CASSPDSLRWNEQFF.

This clonotype occurred many times. The V gene is TRBV7-9, the J gene TRBJ2-1; no clear D gene. From germline, CDR1 is SEHNR and CDR2 FQNEAQ (reference sequence). Trimming took 1 base from V and 8 from J, leaving 9 bases between them. This CDR3 has 13 residues. Here the CDR3 reads CASSLEANDEQFF. The CDR3 nucleotides are TGTGCCAGCAGCTTAGAGGCTAACGATGAGCAGTTCTTC.

This clonotype was detected ten times or more. The chain is built from TRBV10-3 and TRBJ2-1; D perhaps matches TRBD1 (5 bases). Germline V CDR1 and CDR2: ENHRY, SYGVKD. The CDR3 covers 12 residues. Trimming cost V 0 bases and J 8 bases, with 5 bases left between them. DNA for the CDR3: TGTGCCATCAGTGAGTCAGGGGATGAGCAGTTCTTC. Encoded protein: CAISESGDEQFF.

This rearrangement joins TRBV20-1 to TRBJ2-3; TRBD2 aligns across 16 bases. The CDR3 totals 18 residues. In germline, CDR1 is DFQATT, CDR2 SNEGSKA (reference sequence). The trim removed 6 bases at V and 0 bases at J, leaving 9 bases unmatched. As DNA, the CDR3 is TGCAGTGCCCCCGGGACTAGCGGGGGGGCAGTGAGCACAGATACGCAGTATTTT. Protein: CSAPGTSGGAVSTDTQYF.

There are a few counts of this clonotype. The chain uses TRBV6-1 and TRBJ2-7; possibly TRBD1 for D (6 bases). In germline, CDR1 is MNHNS, CDR2 SASEGT. V lost 6 bases and J lost 3, with 21 bases in between. The CDR3 contains 16 residues. The CDR3 sequence: CASRSGEPTPRYEQYV. CDR3 bases: TGTGCCAGCAGATCAGGGGAACCGACCCCCCGCTACGAGCAGTACGTC.

This sequence joins TRBV28 and TRBJ2-1; TRBD1 aligns across 7 bases. Germline V gene lookup returns CDR1 MDHEN and CDR2 SYDVKM. The CDR3 is made up of 17 amino acids. V shed 3 bases and J 4 bases; nucleotides not matched to a gene: 12. The CDR3 DNA reads as TGTGCCAGCAGTTTGGTAGGGGCAGGGGGTGGATACAATGAGCAGTTCTTC. Translating it yields CASSLVGAGGGYNEQFF.

This clonotype was counted ten times or more. The genes are TRBV7-2 and TRBJ2-3; D remains ambiguous. CDR1 and CDR2 (germline): SGHTA, FQGNSA. Trimming took 5 bases from V and 6 from J, leaving 15 bases between them. The CDR3 runs 14 residues. In nucleotides, the CDR3 is TGTGCCAGCAGCCCCTCCACCTCGTGGGATACGCAGTATTTT. This encodes CASSPSTSWDTQYF. The complete variable domain, with remaining parts taken from reference TRBV7-2 and TRBJ2-3, reads GAGVSQSPSNKVTEKGKDVELRCDPISGHTALYWYRQSLGQGLEFLIYFQGNSAPDKSGLPSDRFSAERTGGSVSTLTIQRTQQEDSAVYLCASSPSTSWDTQYFGPGTRLTVL.

CDR3 region: CAISEPDRRGTSGGDNEQFF. The CDR3 region has the DNA TGTGCCATCAGTGAACCTGACAGGAGAGGGACTAGCGGGGGGGACAATGAGCAGTTCTTC. This chain joins TRBV10-3 and TRBJ2-1, with TRBD2 matching 16 bases. Germline assignment: CDR1 ENHRY and CDR2 SYGVKD. V lost 3 bases and J lost 5; bases outside the gene matches: 13. The CDR3 has 20 amino acids.

This clonotype was found many times. DNA for the CDR3: TGTGCCAGCAGTTACCCGGGGAACCCTAATGAGCAGTTCTTC. Protein product: CASSYPGNPNEQFF. This chain links TRBV6-5 with TRBJ2-1; D is possibly TRBD2 (5 bases). From germline, CDR1 is MNHEY and CDR2 SVGAGI. The ends were cut back, 2 bases at V and 7 bases at J, with 12 bases in the middle. The CDR3 spans 14 residues.

The chain is built from TRBV12-3 or TRBV12-4 and TRBJ1-3, with TRBD1 identical over 9 bases. Trimming cost V 5 bases and J 2 bases; bases outside gene matches: 4. The CDR3 runs to 15 residues. The CDR3 region has the DNA TGTGCCAGCAGTAACCGGGACAGGGCTGGAAACACCATATATTTT. Protein sequence: CASSNRDRAGNTIYF.

The V call is TRBV12-3 or TRBV12-4, the J call TRBJ1-1, with a tentative D call TRBD1 (5 bases). The CDR3 consists of 12 residues. The CDR3 is CSQRGGRTEAFF. The CDR3 nucleotides read TGTTCACAGCGGGGGGGACGTACTGAAGCTTTCTTT.

In its sample, this clonotype was seen a few times. The V gene is TRBV2, the J gene TRBJ2-7; 7 positions agree with TRBD1. The length of the CDR3 is 14 residues. Germline V gives CDR1 SNHLY, CDR2 FYNNEI. Trimming cost V 6 bases and J 3 bases; bases outside gene matches: 8. CDR3 DNA: TGTGCCAGCAGCCGCGACAGGGAAGGCTACGAGCAGTACTTC. Amino acid sequence: CASSRDREGYEQYF.

The chain couples TRBV6-1 to TRBJ2-1, with 8 bases identical to TRBD2. Germline values: CDR1 MNHNS, CDR2 SASEGT. V lost 5 bases and J lost 7; bases outside the gene matches: 13. This CDR3 is built from 16 residues. CDR3 residues: CASSPLGRKRGNEQFF. In DNA form, the CDR3 reads TGTGCCAGCAGTCCCCTGGGACGAAAGCGGGGGAATGAGCAGTTCTTC.

Here the CDR3 DNA reads TGCAGTGCTAGAGATAAAGGACCGCGAGGGACCTACAATGAGCAGTTCTTC. This encodes CSARDKGPRGTYNEQFF. This sequence joins TRBV20-1 and TRBJ2-1, with D perhaps matching TRBD2 (5 bases). This CDR3 is 17 amino acids long. CDR1 and CDR2 from the germline V gene are DFQATT and SNEGSKA (reference sequence). Trimming took off 0 bases at V and 2 bases at J, with 17 bases between the two ends.

This clonotype appeared a few times. This sequence joins TRBV30 and TRBJ1-1, with D hard to call. Trimming took off 2 bases at V and 2 bases at J, with 9 bases between the two ends. The CDR3 contains 13 residues. CDR1 and CDR2 (germline): GTSNPN, SVGIG (reference sequence). CDR3 in amino acids: CAWSKELNTEAFF. For the CDR3, the DNA is TGTGCCTGGAGTAAAGAGCTTAACACTGAAGCTTTCTTT.

The rearrangement uses TRBV10-2 and TRBJ2-3, with 9 bases matching TRBD1. The germline V gene encodes CDR1 WSHSY and CDR2 SAAADI. The CDR3 consists of 15 residues. J gave up 1 base and V 4 bases, and 3 bases lay outside the gene matches. CDR3 in amino acids: CASSVGQGRTDTQYF. CDR3 bases: TGCGCCAGCAGTGTAGGACAGGGGCGCACAGATACGCAGTATTTT.

The genes are TRBV20-1 and TRBJ2-7; tentatively, D is TRBD1 (6 bases). From germline, CDR1 is DFQATT and CDR2 SNEGSKA (reference sequence). V lost 4 bases to trimming and J lost 3 bases, with 22 bases between them. The CDR3 totals 16 residues. CDR3 in amino acids: CSATESRGIRGYEQYV. DNA for the CDR3: TGCAGTGCTACCGAATCTAGGGGGATTAGGGGCTACGAGCAGTACGTC.

The chain joins TRBV7-9 to TRBJ2-1; D ambiguous. The CDR3 consists of 15 residues. The V gene lost 5 bases and the J gene lost 6 bases, with 17 bases spanning the gap. CDR1 is SEHNR and CDR2 is FQNEAQ in the germline V gene (reference sequence). CDR3 bases: TGTGCCAGCAGCGTAGGGCCCCCAGTTGGCAATGAGCAGTTCTTC. Translation gives CASSVGPPVGNEQFF.

The sample holds a few counts of this clonotype. The chain employs TRBV20-1 and TRBJ2-5; either TRBD1 or TRBD2 may fit D (7 bases each). The CDR3 totals 14 residues. Germline V gives CDR1 DFQATT, CDR2 SNEGSKA (reference sequence). V lost 0 bases and J lost 2, with 10 bases in between. CDR3 in amino acids: CSARDQGGQETQYF. CDR3 DNA: TGCAGTGCTAGAGATCAGGGGGGGCAAGAGACCCAGTACTTC.

This clonotype was seen repeatedly, ten times or more. CDR3 nucleotide sequence: TGTGCCAGCAGTCCCCAGGGGGGCGGGGTACCAGATACGCAGTATTTT. Translating gives CASSPQGGGVPDTQYF. The rearrangement joins TRBV12-3 or TRBV12-4 to TRBJ2-3, with D possibly being TRBD1 (7 bases). V lost 5 bases, J lost 4 bases, and 19 bases lay in between. The length of the CDR3 is 16 residues.